One T cell receptor (beta chain) is described in this entry. Its antigen specificity is not known. No quality values exist for individual bases; no much larger clone is one base distant. The data were obtained in a study of cytomegalovirus exposure and HLA in healthy donors (dated 2017 in TCRdb). Regarding the complete study: According to a later analysis, one platform produced both the 100 to 150 validation repertoires and the 720 or so repertoires of the first cohort. To predict cytomegalovirus infection status, the study combined high-throughput TCR immunosequencing, statistical association of individual TCRs with disease status, and machine learning. In addition to the first cohort of roughly 670 subjects, a separate validation cohort of 130 or so different subjects was used. The study aimed to test whether signatures of past pathogen exposure could be identified by cataloging public T cell receptors.

The donors were included in the validation cohort of over a hundred subjects, a group kept apart from the roughly 610-subject first cohort. The protocol used for the library was the immunoSEQ multiplex PCR assay. The authors' analysis ran thus. To diagnose cytomegalovirus status from the catalog of TCR beta chain sequences, a statistical classification framework was built. TCRdb retrieved this table from immuneACCESS and kept in-frame rearrangements only. Not all clones are present; in checked studies, unresolved V genes account for under half, and no reason is known for the remainder. Clone size and the V and J calls come from that table; the DNA yielded D and trimming. The sample data list about 250,000 clones, and about 90% of these were observed just once. The leading ten clones occupy around 12% of the sample. Paper-wide results and their limitations: In vitro tests confirmed that a few of the cytomegalovirus-associated TCR beta chains recognize cytomegalovirus antigens. The study listed 150 to 200 TCR beta chains as associated with cytomegalovirus. Most TCR sequences were observed very rarely across donors, whereas some public TCRs were present in many individuals. The authors suggested that the approach could potentially be extended to other disease states and immunological phenotypes. A later analysis had no HLA typing for the validation cohort, so co-occurrence there was scored across all 120 repertoires. Of the cluster scores, about 94% were above 0 in a later analysis, which found that TCRs clustered in the first cohort also tended to co-occur in the 95 to 150 validation repertoires. The classifier was reported to diagnose cytomegalovirus status with high specificity and sensitivity in both the original cohort and the validation cohort.

The CDR3, cysteine through phenylalanine, is 11 amino acids long. Only the CDR3 part of the read is kept: 33 bases, read in frame from the first base. Sequences MNHEY (CDR1) and SMNVEV (CDR2) are obtained from the germline V gene (reference sequence). V lost 6 bases and J lost 4 bases; the stretch between them is 5 bases long. The chain was built from TRBV27 and TRBJ2-3, with the D gene uncertain. The clonotype comes from a man in his late teens or twenties in good health and CMV-seropositive. The sample comprised PBMCs. The CDR3 protein: CASRGSDTQYF. The nucleotide sequence is TGTGCCAGCAGGGGGTCAGATACGCAGTATTTT.